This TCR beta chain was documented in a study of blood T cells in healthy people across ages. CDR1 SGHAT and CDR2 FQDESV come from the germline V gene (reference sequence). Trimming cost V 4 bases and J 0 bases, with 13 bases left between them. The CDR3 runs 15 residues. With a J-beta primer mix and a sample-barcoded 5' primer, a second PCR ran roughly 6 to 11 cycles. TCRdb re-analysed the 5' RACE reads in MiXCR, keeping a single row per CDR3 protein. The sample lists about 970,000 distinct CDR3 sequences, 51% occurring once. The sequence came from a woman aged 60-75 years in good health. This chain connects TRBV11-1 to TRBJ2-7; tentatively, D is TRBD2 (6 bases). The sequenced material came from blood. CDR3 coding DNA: TGTGCCAGCAGCTGGGGGACTGTTGTCTCCTACGAGCAGTACTTC. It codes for CASSWGTVVSYEQYF.